These 16 T cell receptor beta chains came from one sample sequenced in a study of cytomegalovirus exposure and HLA in healthy donors. It was with 60 Vbeta and 13 Jbeta primers that the PCR ran. Libraries were prepared by immunoSEQ multiplex PCR; TCRdb keeps only in-frame clonotypes and omits some of them. The data include about 200,000 clones; the top ten clones carry roughly 0.74%. What was sequenced was PBMCs. The receptors here all came from a boy under 18 in good health and CMV-seronegative.

This chain uses TRBV19 with TRBJ1-6; D gene ambiguous. V was cut by 3 bases and J by 10 bases, with 10 bases left in between. The CDR3 has 13 residues. In germline, CDR1 is LNHDA, CDR2 SQIVND (reference sequence). CDR3 loop: CASSIYGDSPLHF. Written as DNA, the CDR3 is TGTGCCAGTAGTATCTACGGAGACTCACCCCTCCACTTT.

This chain uses TRBV4-3 with TRBJ1-1; D ambiguous. V was pared by 1 base and J by 4 bases, with 7 bases between. The CDR3 totals 13 residues. Germline loops: CDR1 LGHNA, CDR2 YSLEER. CDR3: CASSQVIGTEAFF. CDR3 DNA sequence: TGCGCCAGCAGCCAAGTAATCGGCACTGAAGCTTTCTTT.

The CDR3 spells CASSEARGGRQPQHF. CDR3 bases: TGTGCCAGCAGTGAAGCGAGGGGGGGGCGGCAGCCCCAGCATTTT. The chain carries TRBV6-1 and TRBJ1-5; maybe TRBD1 (6 bases). The germline CDR1 and CDR2 sequences are MNHNS and SASEGT. The germline V and J ends were trimmed by 0 bases and 7 bases, with 13 bases remaining between them. The CDR3 totals 15 residues.

The chain is built from TRBV7-2 and TRBJ2-7; D call uncertain. Per the germline V gene, CDR1 is SGHTA and CDR2 is FQGNSA. The CDR3 is 12 residues long. Trimming removed 2 bases at V and 1 base at J, with 3 bases between. The CDR3 here is CASSLSSYEQYF. In DNA form, the CDR3 reads TGTGCCAGCAGCTTATCATCCTACGAGCAGTACTTC.

The CDR3 coding sequence is TGCGCCAGCAGTGAAGGGGCAGATTACGGTGAGCAGTTCTTC. It encodes CASSEGADYGEQFF. J is TRBJ2-1 and V is TRBV10-1; perhaps TRBD1 as D (5 bases). Trimming cost V 3 bases and J 9 bases, with 15 bases left between them. The CDR3 is made up of 14 amino acids. Germline V gives CDR1 WNHNN, CDR2 SYGVQD (reference sequence).

To note about this clone: The same CDR3 can be traced to other DNA sequences in this sample. The chain employs TRBV7-3 and TRBJ1-1, with D perhaps matching TRBD1 (5 bases). The CDR3 is 13 residues long. Germline values: CDR1 SGHTA, CDR2 FQGTGA. The V end lost 3 bases, the J end lost 1 base, and 6 bases lay between the germline ends. The CDR3 spells CASSLQGNTEAFF. Here the CDR3 DNA reads TGTGCCAGCAGCTTGCAGGGGAACACTGAAGCTTTCTTT.

The chain combines TRBV7-2 with TRBJ1-3; tentative D call: TRBD1 (5 bases). The germline V and J ends were trimmed by 1 base and 2 bases, with 9 bases remaining between them. CDR1 SGHTA and CDR2 FQGNSA come from the germline V gene. The length of the CDR3 is 15 residues. The CDR3 DNA is TGTGCCAGCAGCTTAGGGCCACAGGCTGGAAACACCATATATTTT. It yields the protein CASSLGPQAGNTIYF.

The gene calls are TRBV2 and TRBJ1-4; D gene ambiguous. Germline V lookup: CDR1 SNHLY, CDR2 FYNNEI. Trimming removed 6 bases at V and 8 bases at J, with 4 bases between. CDR3 length: 10 amino acids. The CDR3 loop reads CASSVEKLFF. In DNA form, the CDR3 reads TGTGCCAGCAGCGTGGAAAAACTGTTTTTT.

This chain links TRBV13 with TRBJ2-7; TRBD1 aligns across 9 bases. This CDR3 region has 14 residues. V trimming: 4 bases; J trimming: 5 bases; junction bases outside the gene matches: 6. Germline V gene sequence: CDR1 PRHDT, CDR2 FYEKMQ (reference sequence). The CDR3 nucleotides read TGTGCCAGCAGCTCCGGGACAGGGATTGACGAGCAGTACTTC. Its protein is CASSSGTGIDEQYF.

The rearrangement uses TRBV2 and TRBJ2-1; 7 positions match TRBD1. Per the germline V gene, CDR1 is SNHLY and CDR2 is FYNNEI. This CDR3 region has 12 residues. Trimming cost V 6 bases and J 6 bases; bases outside gene matches: 2. The CDR3 nucleotides read TGTGCCAGCAGGAGACAGGGCAATGAGCAGTTCTTC. This encodes CASRRQGNEQFF.

The gene calls are TRBV5-1 and TRBJ2-1; no clear D. Per germline, CDR1 SGHRS and CDR2 YFSETQ. This CDR3 is built from 15 residues. V gave up 0 bases and J gave up 7 bases, with 14 bases separating them. CDR3 in amino acids: CASSLEVRRGNEQFF. DNA for the CDR3: TGCGCCAGCAGCTTGGAGGTGCGACGCGGAAATGAGCAGTTCTTC.

The V call is TRBV5-4, the J call TRBJ2-7, with TRBD2 matching over 8 bases. Germline CDR1 and CDR2: SGHNT and YYREEE (reference sequence). The CDR3 is made up of 16 amino acids. J gave up 0 bases and V 3 bases, and 8 bases lay outside the gene matches. CDR3 bases: TGTGCCAGCAGCTGGGTAGCGGGGACTAGCTCCTACGAGCAGTACTTC. Protein sequence: CASSWVAGTSSYEQYF.

V usage is TRBV18 and J usage is TRBJ1-2; 8 nucleotides align to TRBD1. Trimming at V came to 2 bases and at J to 2 bases, leaving 1 base not matched to a gene. Germline assignment: CDR1 KGHSH and CDR2 LQKENI. The CDR3 contains 14 residues. The CDR3 is CASSPAGGNYGYTF. CDR3 in DNA: TGTGCCAGCTCACCAGCAGGGGGCAACTATGGCTACACCTTC.

The CDR3 region is CASSRYRVEDTEAFF. The DNA for the CDR3 is TGTGCCAGCAGCCGATACAGGGTTGAAGACACTGAAGCTTTCTTT. The gene calls are TRBV7-2 and TRBJ1-1; a weak D match, TRBD1 (6 bases). V was cut by 5 bases and J by 3 bases, with 16 bases left in between. Looked up from germline, CDR1 is SGHTA and CDR2 is FQGNSA. The CDR3 consists of 15 residues.

This sequence joins TRBV2 and TRBJ2-2; 7 nucleotides line up with TRBD1. The CDR3 runs 15 residues. Germline lookup yields CDR1 SNHLY and CDR2 FYNNEI. The V and J ends lost 6 bases and 4 bases, in that order; junction bases with no gene match: 8. CDR3: CASRGYRGGTGELFF. The DNA for the CDR3 is TGTGCCAGCAGGGGATACAGGGGTGGCACCGGGGAGCTGTTTTTT.

This chain connects TRBV15 to TRBJ2-6; possibly TRBD1 for D (5 bases). The CDR3 covers 20 residues. V lost 4 bases and J lost 0, with 22 bases in between. Per the germline V gene, CDR1 is LNHNV and CDR2 is YYDKDF (reference sequence). The CDR3 DNA follows: TGTGCCACCAGCACCTCGGGCCTTAGAATCGACAGCTCTGGGGCCAACGTCCTGACTTTC. Its translation: CATSTSGLRIDSSGANVLTF.